This TCR beta chain comes out of a study of blood T cells in healthy people across ages. This clonotype was seen a handful of times. Trimming stripped 2 bases from V and 3 bases from J, with 20 bases between. The CDR3 sequence is 18 residues long. CDR1 is MNHEY and CDR2 is SVGAGI in the germline V gene. Each donor supplied roughly 9.2 milliliters of peripheral blood. Together with a sample-barcoded 5' primer, a J-beta primer mix was included in a second PCR lasting about 6 to 11 cycles. TCRdb recomputed calls from the 5' RACE reads with MiXCR, one row per CDR3 protein. The sample records roughly 1,500,000 distinct CDR3 sequences, roughly 40% being singletons.

The sequenced sample was blood. This clonotype was sampled from a woman between 18 and 29 years old in good health. The V gene is TRBV6-5, the J gene TRBJ1-5; tentative D call: TRBD1 (6 bases). The CDR3 DNA reads as TGTGCCAGCAGTTACCTCCCCCCACGGGGGGGCCCCAATCAGCCCCAGCATTTT. This encodes CASSYLPPRGGPNQPQHF.